A single sample gave rise to the 30 T cell receptor beta chains below, sequenced in a study of blood T cell repertoires in COVID-19. TCRdb keeps only in-frame clones here, not all; method: immunoSEQ multiplex PCR. The data show about 87,000 clones, with roughly 75% seen just once and around 4% held by the top ten. The sample was peripheral blood. These receptors all come from a woman aged 45-60 years with acute or convalescent COVID-19.

The J gene is TRBJ2-1, the V gene TRBV6-6; 11 positions agree with TRBD2. Germline V gives CDR1 MNHNY, CDR2 SVGAGI (reference sequence). CDR3 length equals 15 residues. Trimming took 4 bases from V and 5 from J; bases not matched to a gene: 4. CDR3 sequence (DNA): TGTGCCAGCAGTTCCGGGACTAGCGGACACAATGAGCAGTTCTTC. It translates to CASSSGTSGHNEQFF.

The genes are TRBV29-1 and TRBJ2-5; 7 nucleotides align to TRBD2. V was pared by 4 bases and J by 1 base, with 6 bases of the junction left unmatched. The CDR3 is made up of 14 amino acids. From germline, CDR1 is SQVTM and CDR2 ANQGSEA. CDR3 sequence (DNA): TGCAGCGTTGTAAAAGCGGGAATCCAAGAGACCCAGTACTTC. Translated, it gives CSVVKAGIQETQYF.

The chain combines TRBV28 with TRBJ1-2, with TRBD1 matching over 12 bases. Germline-derived CDR1 and CDR2 are MDHEN and SYDVKM. V dropped 6 bases and J dropped 5; count of bases not matched to a gene: 7. This CDR3 is 15 amino acids long. Here the CDR3 reads CASSPGTGGGYGYTF. The CDR3 DNA is TGTGCCAGCAGCCCCGGGACAGGGGGCGGTTATGGCTACACCTTC.

The rearrangement links TRBV27 to TRBJ1-6; D is unresolved. This CDR3 is 16 amino acids long. From germline, CDR1 is MNHEY and CDR2 SMNVEV (reference sequence). V lost 1 base and J lost 3, with 10 bases in between. The CDR3 DNA reads as TGTGCCAGCAGTTTATGGCCCGCAGACTATAATTCACCCCTCCACTTT. Translating gives CASSLWPADYNSPLHF.

V and J are TRBV5-1 and TRBJ2-1, with a tentative D call TRBD2 (5 bases). The CDR3 extends over 13 amino acids. Deletions cut 0 bases from V and 7 bases from J, with 8 bases between. CDR1 is SGHRS, CDR2 YFSETQ, per germline. CDR3 sequence (DNA): TGCGCCAGCAGCTTGGGACTAAAAAATGAGCAGTTCTTC. Protein sequence: CASSLGLKNEQFF.

This chain joins TRBV6-2 or TRBV6-3 and TRBJ2-2; tentative D call: TRBD1 (6 bases). The CDR3 spans 15 residues. V shed 5 bases and J shed 4 bases, with 14 bases lying between them. CDR1 and CDR2 from the germline V gene are MNHEY and SVGEGT. The CDR3 region has the DNA TGTGCCAGCAGTGTACGGACAGATACCACCGGGGAGCTGTTTTTT. It specifies CASSVRTDTTGELFF.

V gene TRBV6-5 combines with J gene TRBJ1-1, with unresolved D. The CDR3 extends over 15 amino acids. Trimming pared 4 bases from V and 0 bases from J, leaving 12 bases between. Germline CDR1 and CDR2: MNHEY and SVGAGI. The CDR3 DNA reads TGTGCCAGCAGTTTACGCGACGGGTTGAACACTGAAGCTTTCTTT. As protein: CASSLRDGLNTEAFF.

This clone was seen once. The V gene is TRBV6-2 or TRBV6-3, the J gene TRBJ1-1; 10 positions agree with TRBD1. This CDR3 is 16 amino acids long. V lost 3 bases to trimming and J lost 1 base; unmatched junction nucleotides: 5. The germline gives CDR1 MNHEY, CDR2 SVGEGT. The CDR3: CASSYSRTGGNTEAFF. The CDR3 DNA reads as TGTGCCAGCAGTTATTCTCGGACAGGGGGGAACACTGAAGCTTTCTTT.

The genes are TRBV10-3 and TRBJ2-7; 7 bases line up with TRBD1. CDR1 and CDR2 (germline): ENHRY, SYGVKD. The CDR3 spans 17 residues. J gave up 3 bases and V 6 bases, and 17 bases lay outside the gene matches. The CDR3 DNA sequence: TGTGCCATCAGAACAGGGGACATGATCCATGATAACTACGAGCAGTACTTC. As protein: CAIRTGDMIHDNYEQYF.

The CDR3 nucleotides read TGTGCCAGCAGCCCTGGACAGTCTAACTATGGCTACACCTTC. Translated: CASSPGQSNYGYTF. This chain uses TRBV5-5 with TRBJ1-2; tentatively, D is TRBD1 (6 bases). The V gene lost 4 bases and the J gene lost 0 bases, with 10 bases spanning the gap. Looked up from germline, CDR1 is SGHKS and CDR2 is YYEKEE (reference sequence). The CDR3 extends over 14 amino acids.

In its sample, this clone was seen a few times. This chain connects TRBV5-1 to TRBJ2-1; 7 bases are shared with TRBD1. CDR3 size: 16 residues. Germline CDR1 SGHRS, CDR2 YFSETQ. The V and J ends lost 1 base and 4 bases, in that order; junction bases with no gene match: 8. The CDR3 DNA follows: TGCGCCAGCAGCTTGATCACGGGACAGCATTACAATGAGCAGTTCTTC. Residues: CASSLITGQHYNEQFF.

The chain couples TRBV2 to TRBJ1-4; 7 bases agree with TRBD1. The CDR3 totals 15 residues. Per germline, CDR1 SNHLY and CDR2 FYNNEI. V trimming: 7 bases; J trimming: 3 bases; junction bases outside the gene matches: 8. In DNA form, the CDR3 reads TGTGCCAGCAAACAGACAGGGAAGGCTAATGAAAAACTGTTTTTT. Its translation: CASKQTGKANEKLFF.

The V and J genes are TRBV15 and TRBJ2-1, with 8 bases that match TRBD2. The CDR3 sequence is 17 residues long. With 0 bases clipped from V and 2 bases from J, the junction kept 6 bases outside the gene matches. Germline V gene lookup returns CDR1 LNHNV and CDR2 YYDKDF (reference sequence). Written as DNA, the CDR3 is TGTGCCACCAGCAGAGATCCCGGGACTAGGGCCTACAATGAGCAGTTCTTC. Encoded protein: CATSRDPGTRAYNEQFF. The full variable domain, completed using reference TRBV15 and TRBJ2-1, is DAMVIQNPRYQVTQFGKPVTLSCSQTLNHNVMYWYQQKSSQAPKLLFHYYDKDFNNEADTPDNFQSRRPNTSFCFLDIRSPGLGDTAMYLCATSRDPGTRAYNEQFFGPGTRLTVL.

Comment on this clone: The same CDR3 arises from other DNA sequences in this sample as well. V and J are TRBV4-1 and TRBJ1-5, with D possibly matching TRBD1 (6 bases). The CDR3 runs 19 residues. V lost 0 bases to trimming and J lost 1 base, with 19 bases between them. Germline V gene data show CDR1 as MGHRA and CDR2 as YSYEKL. CDR3 nucleotides: TGCGCCAGCAGCCAAGAATGGGGGGGGCCGATCTCGAGCAATCAGCCCCAGCATTTT. Protein product: CASSQEWGGPISSNQPQHF.

The sample holds a few counts of this clone. The V gene is TRBV2, the J gene TRBJ2-2, with 9 bases fitting TRBD2. V lost 4 bases and J lost 0; bases outside the gene matches: 6. This CDR3 has 17 amino acids. Germline CDR1 reads SNHLY; CDR2 reads FYNNEI. CDR3 coding DNA: TGTGCCAGCAGTGTGAGCGGGGGGATTTCGAACACCGGGGAGCTGTTTTTT. Translation gives CASSVSGGISNTGELFF.

The chain carries TRBV12-3 or TRBV12-4 and TRBJ1-5; no clear D. The CDR3 loop spans 13 amino acids. V lost 3 bases and J lost 6, with 9 bases in between. The CDR3 bases are TGTGCCAGCAGTTTTTCCCCAGTTCAGCCCCAGCATTTT. Its protein product is CASSFSPVQPQHF.

The chain employs TRBV9 and TRBJ1-2; 9 nucleotides align to TRBD1. Losses at the gene ends were 0 bases for V and 2 bases for J; bases not matched to a gene: 5. The CDR3 extends over 16 amino acids. In germline, CDR1 is SGDLS, CDR2 YYNGEE. CDR3 loop: CASSVAVTGGNYGYTF. The CDR3 DNA follows: TGTGCCAGCAGCGTAGCTGTTACAGGGGGCAACTATGGCTACACCTTC.

This clone was detected only a few times. The J gene is TRBJ2-1, the V gene TRBV19, with TRBD2 matching 13 bases. The length of the CDR3 is 15 residues. J was trimmed by 8 bases and V by 6 bases; bases with no gene match: 7. CDR1 and CDR2 (germline): LNHDA, SQIVND (reference sequence). CDR3 loop: CASSSTSGGPDEQFF. The CDR3 nucleotides read TGTGCCAGTAGCTCGACTAGCGGGGGGCCGGATGAGCAGTTCTTC.

This clone has more than one count but fewer than ten. This rearrangement joins TRBV3-1 (or the pseudogene TRBV3-2) to TRBJ2-1; tentative D call: TRBD2 (6 bases). The CDR3 length is 17 residues. V lost 0 bases and J 0 bases, leaving 12 bases between the germline ends. The V gene's germline CDR1 is LGHDT and CDR2 YNNKEL (reference sequence). CDR3 residues: CASSQEAGLSSYNEQFF. Written as DNA, the CDR3 is TGTGCCAGCAGCCAAGAGGCGGGGCTAAGCTCCTACAATGAGCAGTTCTTC.

The chain combines TRBV2 with TRBJ1-2; possible D gene TRBD1, 6 bases. CDR1 is SNHLY, CDR2 FYNNEI, per germline. CDR3 size: 14 residues. Trimming took off 7 bases at V and 4 bases at J, with 16 bases between the two ends. This CDR3 is CASTGGLISYGYTF. The CDR3 DNA sequence: TGTGCCAGCACGGGGGGGCTGATTAGCTATGGCTACACCTTC.

A few counts support this clone. The J gene is TRBJ1-1, the V gene TRBV27, with TRBD1 as a possible D gene (5 bases). Germline assignment: CDR1 MNHEY and CDR2 SMNVEV (reference sequence). Trimming left V 7 bases short and J 4 bases short, with 10 bases between. This CDR3 has 12 residues. The CDR3 here is CASKGGATEAFF. In DNA, the CDR3 is TGTGCCAGCAAAGGTGGGGCCACTGAAGCTTTCTTT.

V and J are TRBV7-2 and TRBJ1-1, with 7 bases lining up with TRBD1. Germline values: CDR1 SGHTA, CDR2 FQGNSA. The ends lost 5 bases at V and 0 bases at J; junction bases unmatched: 15. This CDR3 is built from 18 residues. In nucleotides, the CDR3 is TGTGCCAGCAGCCCTCTAATCCGGGACAGTCCCATGAACACTGAAGCTTTCTTT. This translates into CASSPLIRDSPMNTEAFF.

This clone was found a few times. This chain links TRBV19 with TRBJ1-1, with D perhaps matching TRBD1 (6 bases). With 7 bases removed from V and 0 bases from J, the gap between germline ends came to 15 bases. Germline loops: CDR1 LNHDA, CDR2 SQIVND (reference sequence). This CDR3 has 15 amino acids. The DNA of the CDR3 is TGTGCCAGTACCATGAACACAGGGATGAACACTGAAGCTTTCTTT. It encodes CASTMNTGMNTEAFF.

CDR3 amino acids: CASSQLAGAAGETQYF. DNA for the CDR3: TGTGCCAGCAGCCAGTTAGCGGGGGCCGCCGGCGAGACCCAGTACTTC. The chain recombines TRBV3-1 (or the pseudogene TRBV3-2) with TRBJ2-5; 9 bases line up with TRBD2. The CDR3 sequence is 16 residues long. V was clipped by 3 bases and J by 5 bases; unmatched bases: 10. The V gene's germline CDR1 is LGHDT and CDR2 YNNKEL (reference sequence).

This clone was counted a few times. The chain has TRBV10-3 and TRBJ1-5; D might be TRBD1 (5 bases). Trimming removed 0 bases from V and 3 bases from J, with 12 bases in between. The germline V gene has CDR1 ENHRY and CDR2 SYGVKD. The CDR3 length is 16 residues. CDR3 region: CAISESEPRVNQPQHF. Written as DNA, the CDR3 is TGTGCCATCAGTGAGTCGGAACCCAGGGTCAATCAGCCCCAGCATTTT.

CDR3 DNA sequence: TGTGCCAGCAGTCCGGGGGAATCAGATACGCAGTATTTT. This gives the protein CASSPGESDTQYF. This rearrangement joins TRBV2 to TRBJ2-3; tentative D call: TRBD2 (6 bases). The V gene's germline CDR1 is SNHLY and CDR2 FYNNEI. Trimming cost V 5 bases and J 4 bases, with 10 bases left between them. The CDR3 has 13 amino acids. Drawing the rest from reference TRBV2 and TRBJ2-3, the complete variable domain is EPEVTQTPSHQVTQMGQEVILRCVPISNHLYFYWYRQILGQKVEFLVSFYNNEISEKSEIFDDQFSVERPDGSNFTLKIRSTKLEDSAMYFCASSPGESDTQYFGPGTRLTVL.

J is TRBJ1-6 and V is TRBV6-5; tentative D call: TRBD1 (6 bases). Germline lookup yields CDR1 MNHEY and CDR2 SVGAGI. Trimming took off 5 bases at V and 10 bases at J, with 15 bases between the two ends. This CDR3 spans 14 amino acids. CDR3 sequence (DNA): TGTGCCAGCAGTCACCAGGGGAGAGAGTCACCCCTCCACTTT. Protein sequence: CASSHQGRESPLHF.

This clone came up a few times. The rearrangement links TRBV12-3 or TRBV12-4 to TRBJ1-5; 11 bases align to TRBD1. V shed 6 bases and J 12 bases; nucleotides not matched to a gene: 1. This CDR3 is built from 11 residues. The CDR3 spells CASRGTGGQHF. As DNA, the CDR3 is TGTGCCAGCAGAGGGACAGGGGGCCAGCATTTT.

V is TRBV6-5 and J is TRBJ1-2, with D possibly matching TRBD1 (6 bases). Germline V lookup: CDR1 MNHEY, CDR2 SVGAGI. V was shortened by 6 bases and J by 4 bases, with 12 bases between the two germline ends. This CDR3 is built from 13 residues. CDR3 sequence: CASRETGGYGYTF. The DNA of the CDR3 is TGTGCCAGCAGGGAGACAGGTGGCTATGGCTACACCTTC.

This clone was recorded only once. This rearrangement joins TRBV4-2 to TRBJ1-1; D is unclear. The germline V and J ends were trimmed by 4 bases and 3 bases, with 15 bases remaining between them. Germline CDR1 is LGHNA and CDR2 is YNFKEQ. The CDR3 length is 15 residues. The CDR3: CASSLRLEADTEAFF. Here the CDR3 DNA reads TGTGCCAGCAGCCTCCGACTCGAGGCAGACACTGAAGCTTTCTTT.